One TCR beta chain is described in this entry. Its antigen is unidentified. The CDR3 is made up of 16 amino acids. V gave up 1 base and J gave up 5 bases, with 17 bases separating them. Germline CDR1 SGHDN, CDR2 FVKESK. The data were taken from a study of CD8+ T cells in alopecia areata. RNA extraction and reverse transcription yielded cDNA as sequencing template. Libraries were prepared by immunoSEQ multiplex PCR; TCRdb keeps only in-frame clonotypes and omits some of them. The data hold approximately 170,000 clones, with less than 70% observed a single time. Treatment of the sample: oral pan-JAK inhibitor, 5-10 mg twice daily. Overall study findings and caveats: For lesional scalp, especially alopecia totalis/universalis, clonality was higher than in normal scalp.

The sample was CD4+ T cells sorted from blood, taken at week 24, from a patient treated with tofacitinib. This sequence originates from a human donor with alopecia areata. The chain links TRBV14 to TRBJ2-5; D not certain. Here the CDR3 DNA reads TGTGCCAGCAGCCAAGTAGGCCTTGGGTTTTCGGAGACCCAGTACTTC. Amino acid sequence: CASSQVGLGFSETQYF.